Listed here are 3 T cell receptor beta chains from one sample, sequenced in a study of blood T cell repertoires in COVID-19 (dated by TCRdb to about 2020). The protocol used for the library was the immunoSEQ multiplex PCR assay. The table was pulled from immuneACCESS by TCRdb, which kept in-frame rearrangements only. Such tables lose some clones; where checked, under half of the loss comes from unresolved V genes, and the rest has no known cause. The sample table holds around 200,000 clones, of which approximately 81% were seen once. Jointly, the top ten make up about 14% of the sample. The specimen was peripheral blood. The receptor set was obtained from a woman in her 70s with COVID-19, enrolled during active disease.

CDR3 sequence (DNA): TGTGCCAGCAGCTCGTATGTGTTCAACTATGGCTACACCTTC. It encodes CASSSYVFNYGYTF. The chain combines TRBV7-2 with TRBJ1-2; D is unresolved. The ends were cut back, 4 bases at V and 2 bases at J, with 11 bases in the middle. This CDR3 is built from 14 residues. The germline CDR1 and CDR2 sequences are SGHTA and FQGNSA.

CDR3 amino acids: CASSLAPESNQPQHF. For the CDR3, the DNA is TGTGCCAGCAGCTTAGCGCCGGAGAGCAATCAGCCCCAGCATTTT. This sequence joins TRBV7-2 and TRBJ1-5; D call uncertain. Germline CDR1 is SGHTA and CDR2 is FQGNSA. V lost 0 bases and J 1 base, leaving 7 bases between the germline ends. This CDR3 contains 15 residues.

In its sample, this clone was seen a few times. The chain joins TRBV19 to TRBJ2-2; D unresolved. The V gene's germline CDR1 is LNHDA and CDR2 SQIVND (reference sequence). V was pared by 7 bases and J by 2 bases, with 11 bases between. The CDR3 has 14 residues. CDR3 nucleotide sequence: TGTGCCAGTACCCTGAGTCGTAACACCGGGGAGCTGTTTTTT. Encoded protein: CASTLSRNTGELFF.